This TCR beta chain was sequenced for a study of shared clonotypes between healthy human individuals. Study results and caveats: Between a few donors, naive CD4 clonotypes were shared at a level of about 5%.

The sample holds a few counts of this clone. Antigen: not known. Germline-derived CDR1 and CDR2 are MDHEN and SYDVKM. This CDR3 has 15 amino acids. Trimming removed 5 bases from V and 1 base from J; junction bases left unmatched: 7. The assay was run at deep level. Clones were read by immunoSEQ multiplex PCR, and TCRdb kept only the in-frame ones, dropping some. The sample lists some 2,500,000 clones; roughly 90% were seen once. The chain employs TRBV28 and TRBJ1-1, with 7 nucleotides matching TRBD1. This sequence originates from a young man in good health. Some clones in this sample may be carry-over from other donors' samples. Sequences were obtained from naive CD4+ T cells from PBMCs. Subset specified: CD45RA+ positively selected. The DNA for the CDR3 is TGTGCCAGCAGTGGCGGGACAGCCTCGAACACTGAAGCTTTCTTT. Its translation: CASSGGTASNTEAFF.